This TCR beta chain was profiled in a study of shared T cell receptors in the human thymus. Method: immunoSEQ multiplex PCR; TCRdb's copy keeps in-frame clones and lacks some. This table has more than 550,000 clones, 80% to 90% appearing once. There are 15 residues in the CDR3. V lost 10 bases to trimming and J lost 4 bases; unmatched junction nucleotides: 14. Germline CDR1 MDHEN, CDR2 SYDVKM. This sample was also put to use in a study of human thymus T cells. From that report: Thymic and blood repertoires showed apparently biased V and J gene usage.

This clonotype was obtained from a boy younger than two with a congenital heart defect. The specimen was thymocytes. V usage is TRBV28 and J usage is TRBJ2-7; TRBD2 matches at 9 bases. The CDR3 reads CAIPSGKAGGYEQYF. The CDR3 nucleotides read TGTGCCATCCCATCGGGTAAGGCGGGGGGGTACGAGCAGTACTTC. The whole variable domain, remainder taken from reference TRBV28 and TRBJ2-7, is DVKVTQSSRYLVKRTGEKVFLECVQDMDHENMFWYRQDPGLGLRLIYFSYDVKMKEKGDIPEGYSVSREKKERFSLILESASTNQTSMYLCAIPSGKAGGYEQYFGPGTRLTVT.